The sequence of this T cell receptor beta chain was determined in a study of PD-1 blockade in classical Hodgkin lymphoma. Notes on the study in general: Complete responders' diversity at baseline resembled that of newly diagnosed patients. Later analyses included only patients treated at least 1 year post-ASCT.

Using immunoSEQ multiplex PCR, the repertoire was profiled, and TCRdb retains in-frame clones only, with some absent. Here the sample spans around 40,000 clones, around 80% being singletons. Concerning this clone: Its matching antigen is unknown.

Relapse after autologous stem cell transplantation occurred in every patient, and brentuximab vedotin exposure varied. The study recorded best responses of complete response, partial response or progressive disease. In germline, CDR1 is KGHSH, CDR2 LQKENI. V lost 5 bases to trimming and J lost 3 bases, with 11 bases between them. The CDR3 covers 14 residues. The clonotype was recovered from a human donor with classical Hodgkin lymphoma. V gene TRBV18 combines with J gene TRBJ1-5; TRBD1 might be the D (6 bases). The material sequenced was peripheral blood mononuclear cells (PBMCs), taken at baseline. CDR3 nucleotide sequence: TGTGCCAGCTCATCAGACAGGCTCAATCAGCCCCAGCATTTT. This translates into CASSSDRLNQPQHF.